Each of the 11 T cell receptor beta chains below was sequenced from the same sample in a study of brain T cells in children with intractable seizures. The method was immunoSEQ multiplex PCR; TCRdb's version includes in-frame clones alone and lacks a portion of them. Among roughly 23,000 clones listed, 85% to 95% were seen once. The sample was peripheral blood, taken at surgery. These receptors came from a boy between 10 and 17 years old with focal cortical dysplasia and intractable seizures.

The V and J genes are TRBV7-3 and TRBJ2-3; maybe TRBD2 (5 bases). The CDR3 runs to 13 residues. Germline V gene sequence: CDR1 SGHTA, CDR2 FQGTGA. Trimming stripped 4 bases from V and 6 bases from J, with 11 bases between. The CDR3: CASSWEITDTQYF. CDR3 DNA sequence: TGTGCCAGCAGCTGGGAGATCACGGATACGCAGTATTTT. The complete variable domain, with remaining parts taken from reference TRBV7-3 and TRBJ2-3, reads GAGVSQTPSNKVTEKGKYVELRCDPISGHTALYWYRQSLGQGPEFLIYFQGTGAADDSGLPNDRFFAVRPEGSVSTLKIQRTERGDSAVYLCASSWEITDTQYFGPGTRLTVL.

This rearrangement joins TRBV5-6 to TRBJ1-2; D is unclear. Germline CDR1 is SGHDT and CDR2 is YYEEEE. Trimming took off 4 bases at V and 2 bases at J, with 6 bases between the two ends. The length of the CDR3 is 12 residues. This CDR3 is CASSPENYGYTF. For the CDR3, the DNA is TGTGCCAGCAGCCCAGAGAACTATGGCTACACCTTC.

The chain couples TRBV7-2 to TRBJ2-3; D remains unclear. There are 16 residues in the CDR3. Trimming stripped 5 bases from V and 7 bases from J, with 22 bases between. Germline CDR1 is SGHTA and CDR2 is FQGNSA. The CDR3 region is CASSDSKVRVWNTQYF. For the CDR3, the DNA is TGTGCCAGCAGCGATTCTAAGGTCCGGGTATGGAATACGCAGTATTTT.

The V and J genes are TRBV7-2 and TRBJ2-3; no clear D. Trimming took off 4 bases at V and 1 base at J, with 12 bases between the two ends. CDR1 is SGHTA and CDR2 is FQGNSA in the germline V gene. The CDR3 extends over 15 amino acids. CDR3 sequence reads: CASSSSLYRTDTQYF. In DNA, the CDR3 is TGTGCCAGCAGCTCGAGTCTCTACCGCACAGATACGCAGTATTTT.

V usage is TRBV6-4 and J usage is TRBJ2-6; D is undetermined. With 0 bases removed from V and 0 bases from J, the gap between germline ends came to 3 bases. This CDR3 is built from 15 residues. Germline lookup yields CDR1 MRHNA and CDR2 SNTAGT. In DNA form, the CDR3 reads TGTGCCAGCAGTGACTCGAACTCTGGGGCCAACGTCCTGACTTTC. It encodes CASSDSNSGANVLTF.

The rearrangement links TRBV28 to TRBJ2-7, with D tentatively TRBD1 (6 bases). V was clipped by 5 bases and J by 2 bases, with 16 bases between them. The CDR3 length is 15 residues. The germline gives CDR1 MDHEN, CDR2 SYDVKM. CDR3 protein: CASSRGGGTPYEQYF. The CDR3 DNA reads TGTGCCAGCAGTCGGGGTGGGGGCACTCCCTACGAGCAGTACTTC. Supplemented by reference TRBV28 and TRBJ2-7, the full variable domain reads DVKVTQSSRYLVKRTGEKVFLECVQDMDHENMFWYRQDPGLGLRLIYFSYDVKMKEKGDIPEGYSVSREKKERFSLILESASTNQTSMYLCASSRGGGTPYEQYFGPGTRLTVT.

V is TRBV11-2 and J is TRBJ1-6; D is uncertain. The CDR3 is 15 residues long. Between the trimmed V and J ends, which lost 5 bases and 3 bases, there was a span of 11 bases. Germline-derived CDR1 and CDR2 are SGHAT and FQNNGV. CDR3: CASSTYRDYNSPLHF. CDR3 nucleotides: TGTGCCAGCAGCACCTACCGGGACTATAATTCACCCCTCCACTTT.

The chain combines TRBV4-1 with TRBJ1-5; 8 bases are shared with TRBD1. V shed 3 bases, J shed 3 bases, and the junction held 4 bases outside the gene matches. This CDR3 contains 15 residues. The germline gives CDR1 MGHRA, CDR2 YSYEKL. The CDR3 bases are TGCGCCAGCAGCCACCTGACAGGGGACAATCAGCCCCAGCATTTT. This gives the protein CASSHLTGDNQPQHF.

V gene TRBV27 combines with J gene TRBJ1-2, with D possibly TRBD1 on 5 matching bases. CDR1 is MNHEY, CDR2 SMNVEV, per germline (reference sequence). V dropped 2 bases and J dropped 7 bases, with 17 bases sitting between them. This CDR3 has 15 residues. This chain's CDR3 is CASSLGADGRGGYTF. CDR3 sequence (DNA): TGTGCCAGCAGTTTAGGGGCCGACGGTCGAGGTGGCTACACCTTC.

The chain carries TRBV19 and TRBJ1-2; no definite D call. This CDR3 comprises 16 residues. V lost 1 base to trimming and J lost 5 bases, with 17 bases between them. Germline V gene data show CDR1 as LNHDA and CDR2 as SQIVND (reference sequence). CDR3 sequence (DNA): TGTGCCAGTAGTATAGGTTTCGTCCCGGGAGAGTATGGCTACACCTTC. It translates to CASSIGFVPGEYGYTF.

The V and J genes are TRBV5-4 and TRBJ2-7; D uncertain. Germline V lookup: CDR1 SGHNT, CDR2 YYREEE (reference sequence). Trimming cost V 0 bases and J 0 bases, with 10 bases left between them. The CDR3 runs to 15 residues. The chain's CDR3 is CASSLGRTYSYEQYF. The CDR3 DNA follows: TGTGCCAGCAGCTTGGGAAGGACGTACTCCTACGAGCAGTACTTC.